This T cell receptor beta chain originates from a study of blood T cell repertoires in COVID-19. Study-wide background: Some COVID-19 samples were acute and others convalescent; all came from the United States, Italy and Spain.

Original methodology: Estimation of nucleated cell counts was performed using reference gene primer amplification. Profiling relied on immunoSEQ multiplex PCR, and the TCRdb table lists in-frame clones only, not all of them. V and J calls and clone size come straight from that table; D and trimming were deduced from the DNA. The repertoire holds nearly 250,000 clones, with about 82% as singletons. The V gene lost 3 bases and the J gene lost 0 bases, with 6 bases spanning the gap. Germline CDR1 reads SGHNT; CDR2 reads YYREEE (reference sequence). CDR3 size: 13 residues. This chain uses TRBV5-4 with TRBJ1-1; D is unresolved. This clonotype originated in a woman in her fifties or sixties who had recovered from COVID-19. Sequencing was carried out using PBMCs or T cells enriched from blood (not recorded which). CDR3 nucleotide sequence: TGTGCCAGCAGCTCGCAGATGAACACTGAAGCTTTCTTT. Translated, it gives CASSSQMNTEAFF.